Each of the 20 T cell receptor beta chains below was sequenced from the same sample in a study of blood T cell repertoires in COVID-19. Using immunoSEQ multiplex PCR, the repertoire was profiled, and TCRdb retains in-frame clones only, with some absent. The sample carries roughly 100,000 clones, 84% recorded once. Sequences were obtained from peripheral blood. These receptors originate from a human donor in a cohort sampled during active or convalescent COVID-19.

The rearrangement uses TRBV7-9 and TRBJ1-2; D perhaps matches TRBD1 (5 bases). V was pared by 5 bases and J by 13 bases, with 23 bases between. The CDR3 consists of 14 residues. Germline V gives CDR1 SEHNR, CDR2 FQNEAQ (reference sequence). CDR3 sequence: CASSTPGRATNPTF. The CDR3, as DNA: TGTGCCAGCAGCACCCCGGGCAGGGCCACTAACCCCACCTTC.

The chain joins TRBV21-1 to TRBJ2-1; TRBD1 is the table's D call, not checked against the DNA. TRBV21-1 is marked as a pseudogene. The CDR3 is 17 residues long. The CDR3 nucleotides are TGTGCCAGCAGCAAGTCCCCACAGGGGCACTCCTACAATGAGCAGTTCTTC. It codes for CASSKSPQGHSYNEQFF.

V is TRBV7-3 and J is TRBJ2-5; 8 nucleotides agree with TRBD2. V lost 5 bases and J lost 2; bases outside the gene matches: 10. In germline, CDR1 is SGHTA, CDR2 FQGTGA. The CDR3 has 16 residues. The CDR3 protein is CASSPRGSGGQETQYF. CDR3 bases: TGTGCCAGCAGCCCCCGGGGGAGCGGGGGTCAAGAGACCCAGTACTTC.

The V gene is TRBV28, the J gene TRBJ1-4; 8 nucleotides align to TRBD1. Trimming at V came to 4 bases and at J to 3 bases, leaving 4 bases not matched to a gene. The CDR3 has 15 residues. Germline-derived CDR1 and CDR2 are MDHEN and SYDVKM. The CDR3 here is CASSSDRVPNEKLFF. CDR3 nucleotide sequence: TGTGCCAGCAGTTCGGACAGGGTTCCTAATGAAAAACTGTTTTTT.

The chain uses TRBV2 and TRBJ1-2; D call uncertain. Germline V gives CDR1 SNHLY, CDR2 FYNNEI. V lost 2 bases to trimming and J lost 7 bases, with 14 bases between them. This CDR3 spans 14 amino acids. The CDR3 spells CASSETQSGSGYTF. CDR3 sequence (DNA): TGTGCCAGCAGTGAAACCCAGTCAGGTAGTGGCTACACCTTC.

CDR3 amino acids: CASSLFGTSGGVRETQYF. The DNA of the CDR3 is TGTGCCAGCAGCTTGTTCGGGACTAGCGGGGGGGTCAGAGAGACCCAGTACTTC. This chain joins TRBV11-2 and TRBJ2-5, with 16 bases identical to TRBD2. The V segment lost 3 bases and the J segment 4 bases; nucleotides outside the gene matches: 8. The CDR3 covers 18 residues. Germline V gene lookup returns CDR1 SGHAT and CDR2 FQNNGV.

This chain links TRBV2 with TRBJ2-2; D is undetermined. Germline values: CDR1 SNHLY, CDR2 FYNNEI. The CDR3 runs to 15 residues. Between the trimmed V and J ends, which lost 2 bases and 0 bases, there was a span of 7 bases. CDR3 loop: CASSENGANTGELFF. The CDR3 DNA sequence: TGTGCCAGCAGTGAAAATGGAGCGAACACCGGGGAGCTGTTTTTT.

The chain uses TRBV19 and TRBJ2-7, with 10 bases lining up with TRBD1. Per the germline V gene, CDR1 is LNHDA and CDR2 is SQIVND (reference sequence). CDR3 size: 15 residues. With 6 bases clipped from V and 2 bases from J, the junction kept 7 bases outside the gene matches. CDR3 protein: CASSLSGTGAYEQYF. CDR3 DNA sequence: TGTGCCAGTAGCTTATCCGGGACAGGGGCCTACGAGCAGTACTTC.

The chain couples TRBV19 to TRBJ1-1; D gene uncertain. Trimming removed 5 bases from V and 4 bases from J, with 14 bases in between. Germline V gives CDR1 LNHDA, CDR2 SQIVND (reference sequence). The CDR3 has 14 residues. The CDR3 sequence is CASSSSRRGTEAFF. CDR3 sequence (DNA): TGTGCCAGTAGTTCCTCGCGTCGCGGCACTGAAGCTTTCTTT. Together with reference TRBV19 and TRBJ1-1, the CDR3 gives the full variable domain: DGGITQSPKYLFRKEGQNVTLSCEQNLNHDAMYWYRQDPGQGLRLIYYSQIVNDFQKGDIAEGYSVSREKKESFPLTVTSAQKNPTAFYLCASSSSRRGTEAFFGQGTRLTVV.

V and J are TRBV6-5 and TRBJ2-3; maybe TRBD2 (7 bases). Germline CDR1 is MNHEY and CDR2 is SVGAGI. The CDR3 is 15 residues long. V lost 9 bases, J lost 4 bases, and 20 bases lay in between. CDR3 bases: TGTGCCAGTAGGATGGCGGGGGCAGGTGCAGATACGCAGTATTTT. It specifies CASRMAGAGADTQYF.

DNA of the CDR3: TGCGCCAGCAGCTTGGCCGCTAGTTTCGCAGATACGCAGTATTTT. It translates to CASSLAASFADTQYF. The chain employs TRBV5-1 and TRBJ2-3; D is ambiguous. Germline V lookup: CDR1 SGHRS, CDR2 YFSETQ. V was pared by 0 bases and J by 4 bases, with 12 bases between. The CDR3 runs to 15 residues.

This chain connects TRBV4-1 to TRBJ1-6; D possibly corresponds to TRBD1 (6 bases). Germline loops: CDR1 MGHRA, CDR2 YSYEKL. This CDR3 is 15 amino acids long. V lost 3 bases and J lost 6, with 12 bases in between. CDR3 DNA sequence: TGCGCCAGCAGCCAGTCACAGGGAGTTAATTCACCCCTCCACTTT. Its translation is CASSQSQGVNSPLHF.

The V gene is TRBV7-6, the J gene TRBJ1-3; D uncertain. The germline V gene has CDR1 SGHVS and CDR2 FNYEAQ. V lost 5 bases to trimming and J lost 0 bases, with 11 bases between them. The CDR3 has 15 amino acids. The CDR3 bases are TGTGCCAGCAGCCCAGGCAAATCCTCTGGAAACACCATATATTTT. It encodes CASSPGKSSGNTIYF.

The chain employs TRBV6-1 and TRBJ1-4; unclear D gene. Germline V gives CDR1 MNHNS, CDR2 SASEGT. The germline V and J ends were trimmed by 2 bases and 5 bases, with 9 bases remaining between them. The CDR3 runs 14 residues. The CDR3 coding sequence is TGTGCCAGCAGTGAAATACAGCTCAATGAAAAACTGTTTTTT. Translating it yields CASSEIQLNEKLFF.

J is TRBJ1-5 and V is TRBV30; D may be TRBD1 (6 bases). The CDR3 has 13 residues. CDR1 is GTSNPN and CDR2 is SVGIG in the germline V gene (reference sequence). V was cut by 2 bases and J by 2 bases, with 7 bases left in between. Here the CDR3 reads CAWSHRGNQPQHF. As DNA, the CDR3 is TGTGCCTGGAGTCACAGGGGCAATCAGCCCCAGCATTTT.

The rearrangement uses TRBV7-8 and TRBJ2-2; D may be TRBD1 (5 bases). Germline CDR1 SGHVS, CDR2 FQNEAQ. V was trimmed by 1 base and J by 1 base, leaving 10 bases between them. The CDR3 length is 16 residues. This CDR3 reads CASSLGQGWNTGELFF. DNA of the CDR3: TGTGCCAGCAGCTTAGGCCAGGGTTGGAACACCGGGGAGCTGTTTTTT.

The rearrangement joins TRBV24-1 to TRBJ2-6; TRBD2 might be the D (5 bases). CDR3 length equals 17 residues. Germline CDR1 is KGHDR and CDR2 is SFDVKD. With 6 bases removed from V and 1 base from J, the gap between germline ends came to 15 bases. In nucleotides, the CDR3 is TGTGCCACCAGTCGCGTAGGAGGACCATCTGGGGCCAACGTCCTGACTTTC. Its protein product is CATSRVGGPSGANVLTF.

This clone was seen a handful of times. The CDR3 region is CASSSTTETGYTF. The CDR3 DNA reads as TGTGCCAGCAGCTCTACTACGGAGACTGGCTACACCTTC. J is TRBJ1-2 and V is TRBV14, with D unclear. Germline V CDR1 and CDR2: SGHDN, FVKESK. Between the trimmed V and J ends, which lost 5 bases and 7 bases, there was a span of 14 bases. The CDR3 runs 13 residues.

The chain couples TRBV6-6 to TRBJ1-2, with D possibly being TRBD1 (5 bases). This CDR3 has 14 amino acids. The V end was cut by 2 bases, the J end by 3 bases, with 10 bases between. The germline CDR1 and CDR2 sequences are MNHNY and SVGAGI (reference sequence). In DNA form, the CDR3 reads TGTGCCAGCAGTTACGCCGACAGCTACTATGGCTACACCTTC. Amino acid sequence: CASSYADSYYGYTF.

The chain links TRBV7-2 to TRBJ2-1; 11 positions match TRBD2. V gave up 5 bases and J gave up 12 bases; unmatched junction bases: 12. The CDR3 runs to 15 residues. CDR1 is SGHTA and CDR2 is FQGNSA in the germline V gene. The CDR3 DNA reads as TGTGCCAGCAGCCCTAGCAGGGCTAGCGGGGGGTGGCAGTTCTTC. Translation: CASSPSRASGGWQFF.